This entry describes one T cell receptor beta chain. Its cognate antigen is unknown. This entry is derived from a study of OX40 agonist ivuxolimab in advanced cancers. Whole-study context: Patients' therapy was ivuxolimab, an antibody that acts as an agonist of OX40 (CD134). Three individuals attained partial responses, comprising one hepatocellular carcinoma case and two cutaneous melanoma cases. Study-wide findings and caveats: Partly responding patients at 0.1-3.0 mg/kg showed some of the smallest clonal expansion. There were, on average, more expanded clones in CD8+ T cells than in CD4+.

Generated by immunoSEQ multiplex PCR, the TCRdb table keeps only in-frame clones and is missing some. Among 13,000 or so clones listed, around 77% were seen once. This CDR3 is 12 amino acids long. Per germline, CDR1 WSHSY and CDR2 SAAADI. The germline V and J ends were trimmed by 6 bases and 8 bases, with 13 bases remaining between them. The rearrangement links TRBV10-2 to TRBJ2-5; no clear D gene. This clonotype was sampled from an adult with an advanced solid tumor such as melanoma, head and neck, liver or kidney cancer. Specimen: CD4+ or CD8+ T cells sorted from blood, collected in a trial of the OX40 agonist ivuxolimab. The CDR3 DNA follows: TGCGCCAGCAGAGACTCTAGGAGAACCCAGTACTTC. It is translated as CASRDSRRTQYF.